This TCR beta chain was recorded in a study of blood T cell repertoires in COVID-19. Generated by immunoSEQ multiplex PCR, the TCRdb table keeps only in-frame clones and is missing some. The data contain about 300,000 clones, 85% to 90% of them seen just once; the ten biggest clones take up under 3%. CDR1 and CDR2 from the germline V gene are SGHRS and YFSETQ. The ends lost 2 bases at V and 5 bases at J; junction bases unmatched: 9. This CDR3 contains 15 residues. The chain recombines TRBV5-1 with TRBJ2-7, with 8 bases lining up with TRBD1. The TCR comes from a woman between 50 and 59 years old who had been exposed to COVID-19. Material: PBMCs or T cells enriched from blood (not recorded which). CDR3 DNA: TGCGCCAGCAGCTTTGGGGGACAGGTAGGGAACGAGCAGTACTTC. It encodes CASSFGGQVGNEQYF.